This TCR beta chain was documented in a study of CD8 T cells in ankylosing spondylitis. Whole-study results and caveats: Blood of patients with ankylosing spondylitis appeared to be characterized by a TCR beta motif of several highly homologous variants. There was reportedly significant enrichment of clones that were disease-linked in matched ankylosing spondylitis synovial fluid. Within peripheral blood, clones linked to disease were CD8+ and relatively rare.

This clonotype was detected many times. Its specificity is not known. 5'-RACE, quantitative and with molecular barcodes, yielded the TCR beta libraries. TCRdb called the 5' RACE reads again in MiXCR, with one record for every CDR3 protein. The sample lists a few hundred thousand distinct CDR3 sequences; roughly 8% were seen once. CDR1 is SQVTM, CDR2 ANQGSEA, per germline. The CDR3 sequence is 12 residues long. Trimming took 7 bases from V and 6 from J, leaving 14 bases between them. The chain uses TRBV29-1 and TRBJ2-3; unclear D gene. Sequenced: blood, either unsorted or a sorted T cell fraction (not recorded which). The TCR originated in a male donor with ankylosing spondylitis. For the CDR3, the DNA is TGCAGCGCCCTGGACGTCGCTGATACGCAGTATTTT. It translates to CSALDVADTQYF.